This T cell receptor beta chain was identified in a study of T cell repertoires in cytomegalovirus infection (dated by TCRdb to about 2019). With regard to the full study: Recently identified HLA-C-restricted CMV epitopes, whose presentation resists viral immunomodulation, were targeted by peptide stimulations together with well-studied HLA-B-restricted epitopes. Donor HLA type was relevant to the analysis, because carriage of CMV infection together with the matching HLA type was indicated by public TCR beta signatures. Summary of the overall study and its limitations: In both this cohort and an independent roughly 350-donor cohort, the cumulative frequency of public TCR beta family members distinguished carriers of CMV infection plus the relevant HLA type. The ex vivo response was dominated by HLA-C-restricted CMV-specific TCR beta clonotypes, and the single most frequent clonotype in two of eight donors was supplied by these HLA-C-restricted clonotypes.

The sample's treatment or condition label, in plain terms: in vitro stimulation with specific CMV peptide epitopes to enrich CMV-specific T cells. This clonotype has just a few counts. This receptor's antigen is unknown. Nothing much larger sits one base from this clone, and base qualities are not available. Sequencing used an Illumina HiSeq 1500. TCRdb itself trimmed the public reads at Q25 with fastp, ran MiXCR and retained productive beta chains. Rows are unified per CDR3 protein, each entry keeping the most common DNA and genes. The sample profile shows roughly 500,000 distinct CDR3 sequences; roughly a third of them were found once. The leading ten clones occupy 15% to 20% of the sample. The germline V gene encodes CDR1 LNHDA and CDR2 SQIVND (reference sequence). V is shortened by 5 bases, J by 0 bases, and the region joining them spans 23 bases. Including cysteine and phenylalanine, the CDR3 has 19 amino acids. Left in the record is the CDR3 DNA by itself, 57 bases read in frame from the first base.

Rearrangement joined TRBV19 to TRBJ1-5, with TRBD1 as a weak D call on 6 bases. The TCR originated in a human donor in good health (CMV status not recorded). Some clones in this sample may be carry-over from other donors' samples. Sequencing used cultured PBMCs, obtained from culture after CMV antigen stimulation. In nucleotide form, the sequence is TGTGCCAGTAGTCTCCCCGCGGGGGCGACGTCCTATAGCAATCAGCCCCAGCATTTT. It is translated as CASSLPAGATSYSNQPQHF.